The text below deals with one TCR beta chain. Amplified TCR beta CDR3 regions came from RNA transcripts. TCR CDR3 regions were first amplified by RT-PCR with HTBI primers. Using its own MiXCR run on the multiplex PCR reads, TCRdb lists one record per CDR3 protein. Among around 800,000 distinct CDR3 sequences listed, roughly 40% were seen once. Germline loops: CDR1 SQVTM, CDR2 ANQGSEA. This CDR3 is built from 14 residues. V lost 3 bases and J lost 6; bases outside the gene matches: 6. Clinical symptoms, serum thyroxine and TRAb, thyroid ultrasound and orbital computed tomography together formed the diagnostic basis. This specimen belongs to a study of T cells in Graves' hyperthyroidism and ophthalmopathy.

The sequencing sample was made of blood. This clonotype was obtained from a man between 18 and 29 years old with Graves' hyperthyroidism. The rearrangement uses TRBV29-1 and TRBJ1-2, with 11 bases matching TRBD1. The CDR3 reads CSVERTGGVNGYTF. CDR3 DNA: TGCAGCGTTGAGAGGACAGGGGGCGTCAATGGCTACACCTTC.